This T cell receptor (beta chain) came from a study of graft-versus-host responses after intestinal transplantation. Turning to the study itself: Multivisceral, liver-intestinal, or isolated intestinal transplants were given to recipients.

Assay: immunoSEQ multiplex PCR; the TCRdb copy retains only in-frame clones and omits some. The sample lists 100,000 to 130,000 clones; roughly 86% were seen once. The CDR3 is 15 residues long. Trimming cost V 2 bases and J 9 bases; bases outside gene matches: 8. The germline V gene has CDR1 MNHEY and CDR2 SVGAGI. Findings and caveats of the study: Patients who carried graft-donor T cell macrochimerism also had high graft-versus-host to host-versus-graft clonal ratios in their allografts.

Concerning this clone: Its specificity is not known.

The clonotype comes from a human donor who was the organ donor for an intestinal transplant. The chain employs TRBV6-5 and TRBJ2-1; 9 nucleotides align to TRBD2. The sequences come from unstimulated CD4+ T cells sorted from spleen or lymph node cells, collected before transplant. DNA of the CDR3: TGTGCCAGCAGTTACCACTCGCGGGGGGGCCCTGAGCAGTTCTTC. Translating gives CASSYHSRGGPEQFF.